These T cell receptor beta chains were read from a single sample in a study of blood T cell repertoires in COVID-19. Repertoires were generated with immunoSEQ multiplex PCR, while TCRdb's copy carries only in-frame clones and drops some. This table has 400,000 or so clones, 70% to 90% appearing once. Sequenced input: peripheral blood. Receptors were obtained from a human donor in a cohort sampled during active COVID-19. Both conserved end residues are part of each CDR3. D genes are given only for firm matches. Clone size, where shown, is once, few, many, or a class for clones that have expanded.

D	size	length	V	J	DNA	CDR3
NA	NA	14	TRBV5-1	TRBJ2-5	TGCGCCAGCAGAAGGCCCAGGGGGGTTGATACCCAGTACTTC	CASRRPRGVDTQYF
TRBD1	NA	14	TRBV6-5	TRBJ2-7	TGTGCCAGCAGTTACTCGAACAGGGGGAGCGAGCAGTACTTC	CASSYSNRGSEQYF
NA	NA	16	TRBV6-5	TRBJ2-2	TGTGCCAGCAGTTCCTTGGCTGGGCCTAACACCGGGGAGCTGTTTTTT	CASSSLAGPNTGELFF
NA	NA	15	TRBV10-3	TRBJ2-1	TGTGCCATCAGTGAGGCCGGGGGTGGTCCCCTTTTTCAGTTCTTC	CAISEAGGGPLFQFF
NA	NA	14	TRBV7-2	TRBJ2-3	TGTGCCAGTAGTTCCGGGACTCAGACAGATACGCAGTATTTT	CASSSGTQTDTQYF
TRBD2	NA	17	TRBV10-3	TRBJ2-2	TGTGCCATCAGAAAAAGAACTAGCGGCACCGACACCGGGGAGCTGTTTTTT	CAIRKRTSGTDTGELFF
NA	NA	13	TRBV6-6	TRBJ1-1	TGTGCCAGCGTGCTAGAAGTGGGCACTGAAGCTTTCTTT	CASVLEVGTEAFF
NA	NA	14	TRBV6-5	TRBJ2-5	TGTGCCAGCAGCGGAGGGGAACGGCAAGAGACCCAGTACTTC	CASSGGERQETQYF
TRBD1	NA	14	TRBV5-4	TRBJ1-2	TGTGCCAGCAGCTCGGGACAGACCAACTATGGCTACACCTTC	CASSSGQTNYGYTF
TRBD2	NA	18	TRBV4-2	TRBJ2-2	TGTGCCAGCAGCCAAACTCCAGGGGGACTAGCGGGAGTGGGGGAGCTGTTTTTT	CASSQTPGGLAGVGELFF
NA	NA	13	TRBV18	TRBJ1-5	TGTGCCAGCTCAGCCACTTCCACCCAGGCCCAGCATTTT	CASSATSTQAQHF
TRBD1	once	15	TRBV28	TRBJ2-7	TGTGCCAGCAGCTCCCCCGGGACAGAACTCTACGAGCAGTACTTC	CASSSPGTELYEQYF
TRBD1	NA	16	TRBV9	TRBJ1-6	TGTGCCAGCAGCCCGCCAGGGGGACCTAGTAATTCACCCCTCCACTTT	CASSPPGGPSNSPLHF
NA	once	13	TRBV6-4	TRBJ2-7	TGTGCCAGCAGTGAGAGGACAGACTACGAGCAGTACTTC	CASSERTDYEQYF
NA	NA	13	TRBV2	TRBJ2-7	TGTGCCAGCCGGGACACCGTCTTCTACGAGCAGTACTTC	CASRDTVFYEQYF
TRBD1	NA	17	TRBV5-5	TRBJ2-6	TGTGCCAGCAGCTTCCCGGGACAGGGCGCTGGGGCCAACGTCCTGACTTTC	CASSFPGQGAGANVLTF
TRBD1	few	14	TRBV6-5	TRBJ1-1	TGTGCCAGCAGCGTTGGGACAGGGCAGGCTGAAGCTTTCTTT	CASSVGTGQAEAFF
NA	NA	13	TRBV5-1	TRBJ1-2	TGCGCCAGCAGACCCGGTCTCCACTATGGCTACACCTTC	CASRPGLHYGYTF
NA	NA	18	TRBV3-1/TRBV3-2	TRBJ1-6	TGTGCCAGCAGCCAAGGCACCTGGGCCTCTAAGCATGGTTCACCCCTCCACTTT	CASSQGTWASKHGSPLHF
NA	NA	17	TRBV7-8	TRBJ1-5	TGTGCCAGCAGCTTAGTCGGCAGGGGATATAGCAATCAGCCCCAGCATTTT	CASSLVGRGYSNQPQHF
TRBD2	once	17	TRBV4-2	TRBJ2-1	TGTGCCAGCAGCCAATTATTGGTGGCTAGCGGTTACAATGAGCAGTTCTTC	CASSQLLVASGYNEQFF
NA	NA	16	TRBV11-2	TRBJ1-5	TGTGCCAGCAGCTTGGGCAGGGGCCTGGGTAATCAGCCCCAGCATTTT	CASSLGRGLGNQPQHF
NA	few	13	TRBV6-5	TRBJ1-2	TGTGCCAGCAGTTACGGTTACGGGGAAGGCTACACCTTC	CASSYGYGEGYTF
TRBD1	NA	14	TRBV24-1	TRBJ2-2	TGTGCCACCGCAGGGGGCGCGGACACCGGGGAGCTGTTTTTT	CATAGGADTGELFF
NA	once	15	TRBV5-1	TRBJ1-2	TGCGCCAGCAGCATCGACAGGCCGACTAACTATGGCTACACCTTC	CASSIDRPTNYGYTF
TRBD2	NA	16	TRBV7-3	TRBJ2-3	TGTGCCAGCAGCTTCGGGACTAGCGGGATGGCGGATACGCAGTATTTT	CASSFGTSGMADTQYF
NA	NA	16	TRBV3-1/TRBV3-2	TRBJ1-5	TGTGCCAGCAGCCAAGGTTTCTCGCGCTCTAATCAGCCCCAGCATTTT	CASSQGFSRSNQPQHF
NA	NA	13	TRBV30	TRBJ2-7	TGTGCCTGGAGTATTATTAGCTCCTACGAGCAGTACTTC	CAWSIISSYEQYF
NA	NA	11	TRBV20-1	TRBJ1-6	TGCAGTGCCCGAAGAGCCATCTTCCTCCACTTT	CSARRAIFLHF
NA	NA	14	TRBV10-1	TRBJ2-7	TGCGCCAGCAGTGCCGCCGAGCGGTCCTACGAGCAGTACTTC	CASSAAERSYEQYF
TRBD2	NA	15	TRBV4-1	TRBJ2-5	TGCGCCAGCAGCCAAGGACGGGGGGACGGGGAGACCCAGTACTTC	CASSQGRGDGETQYF
TRBD1	NA	15	TRBV28	TRBJ1-1	TGTGCCAGCAGTGGGGGACAGGGTTTAGGCACTGAAGCTTTCTTT	CASSGGQGLGTEAFF
NA	NA	14	TRBV7-3	TRBJ2-3	TGTGCCAGCAGGCAACAGGGACCAACAGATACGCAGTATTTT	CASRQQGPTDTQYF
NA	once	14	TRBV5-5	TRBJ2-1	TGTGCCAGCAGCTTGTCGCCAGGGGACAATGAGCAGTTCTTC	CASSLSPGDNEQFF
NA	NA	17	TRBV5-1	TRBJ2-1	TGCGCCAGCAGCGGGGGCTCTTTCGGAGGCTCCTACAATGAGCAGTTCTTC	CASSGGSFGGSYNEQFF
NA	NA	15	TRBV5-1	TRBJ2-7	TGCGCCAGCAGCCTGGCGGGCCAGGGCCCCTACGAGCAGTACTTC	CASSLAGQGPYEQYF
NA	NA	14	TRBV5-1	TRBJ2-7	TGCGCCAGCAGCCGACAGATAAACGTGAACGAGCAGTACTTC	CASSRQINVNEQYF